This T cell receptor beta chain was observed in a study of blood T cell repertoires in COVID-19. The data were produced by immunoSEQ multiplex PCR, yet TCRdb's version contains in-frame clones alone and is incomplete. The sample consists of roughly 130,000 clones, roughly 89% of them appearing once. The CDR3 length is 16 residues. V was clipped by 4 bases and J by 4 bases; unmatched bases: 9. Germline V lookup: CDR1 WNHNN, CDR2 SYGVQD (reference sequence). This clonotype originated in a woman aged 25 to 39 who had recovered from COVID-19. Sequencing was performed on PBMCs or T cells enriched from blood (not recorded which). The V gene is TRBV10-1, the J gene TRBJ2-7; 11 nucleotides agree with TRBD2. CDR3 protein: CASSAELAGVQYEQYF. DNA of the CDR3: TGCGCCAGCAGTGCTGAACTAGCGGGAGTGCAGTACGAGCAGTACTTC.